The rows below give T cell receptor beta chains drawn from one sample of a study of cytomegalovirus exposure and HLA in healthy donors. Profiling relied on immunoSEQ multiplex PCR, and the TCRdb table lists in-frame clones only, not all of them. In the table there are just under 150,000 clones, about 91% of which are singletons. The specimen sequenced was PBMCs. These receptors were collected from a man aged 18-30 years in good health and CMV-seropositive. CDR3s leave out the opening cysteine and the closing phenylalanine or tryptophan.

>10|TRBV4-1|TRBJ2-5
ASSPRGETQY
>14|TRBV19|TRBJ2-2
ASSITPLLRTGELF
>13|TRBV6-5|TRBJ2-7
ASSSGGVALYEQY
>10|TRBV2|TRBJ2-2
ASALEVGELF
>13|TRBV4-2|TRBJ2-5
ASSQDGQPRETQY
>13|TRBV12-5|TRBJ2-2
ASGLEAGGAGELF
>13|TRBV7-9|TRBJ1-6
ASSPLGGNNSPLH
>12|TRBV14|TRBJ2-5
ASSHRGGRGTQY
>16|TRBV5-4|TRBJ2-4
ASSLRLLAGDSKNIQY
>12|TRBV6-1|TRBJ2-1
ASRVMRGRNEQF
>12|TRBV5-1|TRBJ2-5
ASSLGQGEETQY
>13|TRBV11-2|TRBJ2-2
ASSLTPSLGGELF
>11|TRBV19|TRBJ1-1
ASSNQGGTEAF
>14|TRBV5-1|TRBJ2-3
ASSAPSGSITDTQY
>13|TRBV14|TRBJ2-1
ASSQRGISYNEQF
>12|TRBV5-1|TRBJ2-3
ASCGGGHTDTQY